A selection of T cell receptor beta chains follows, all from one sample in a study of beta chain features in type 1 diabetes. Profiling relied on immunoSEQ multiplex PCR, and the TCRdb table lists in-frame clones only, not all of them. The table lists 600,000 to 650,000 clones, 15% to 18% of them singletons, with about 0.093% in the top ten. The sample was naive CD4+ T cells from blood. These receptors all come from a man aged 18-30 years in good health. Each CDR3 is given with its conserved first and last residue. The D gene is left open where the match is weak. Clone sizes are given selectively: once, few, many, or a class where the clone is expanded.

j_call clone_size d_call v_call cdr3_nt cdr3_aa
TRBJ1-6 few TRBD1 TRBV7-2 TGTGCCAGCAGCCGCGGGACAGGGGGCAGATCACCCCTCCACTTT CASSRGTGGRSPLHF
TRBJ2-7 - - TRBV27 TGTGCCAGCAGTTTAAGGAGTCTTAGGAACGAGCAGTACTTC CASSLRSLRNEQYF
TRBJ1-4 - - TRBV7-2 TGTGCCAGCAGCTTAGCATATCCTAATGAAAAACTGTTTTTT CASSLAYPNEKLFF
TRBJ1-6 - - TRBV11-2 TGTGCCAGCAGCTTAGGAGGCAGGGGAAATTCACCCCTCCACTTT CASSLGGRGNSPLHF
TRBJ1-4 - - TRBV7-9 TGTGCCAGCGTCTCCAGAGTTGGTGGCCGACGGGGTTCTGAAAAACTGTTTTTT CASVSRVGGRRGSEKLFF
TRBJ2-6 few - TRBV28 TGTGCCAGCAGTCCCCCCGTGCCCTACTCGTCTGGGGCCAACGTCCTGACTTTC CASSPPVPYSSGANVLTF
TRBJ2-3 few - TRBV18 TGTGCCAGCTCACCAAACAGGGAGGATACGCAGTATTTT CASSPNREDTQYF
TRBJ1-1 - - TRBV4-2 TGTGCCAGCAGCCAAGTACAGGGGAACACTGAAGCTTTCTTT CASSQVQGNTEAFF
TRBJ1-1 few - TRBV5-1 TGCGCCAGCAGCTTTCAGGGGATCACTGAAGCTTTCTTT CASSFQGITEAFF
TRBJ2-1 - TRBD2 TRBV4-3 TGCGCCAGCAGCTCCCCGGGGACTACCCCTGGGGGGAATGAGCAGTTCTTC CASSSPGTTPGGNEQFF
TRBJ2-7 once TRBD1 TRBV6-5 TGTGCCAGCAGCCCACAGAGGGGGCTATACGAGCAGTACTTC CASSPQRGLYEQYF
TRBJ2-3 few - TRBV28 TGTGCCAGCAGTTCGCCTCTTGGACGGACAGATACGCAGTATTTT CASSSPLGRTDTQYF
TRBJ1-2 few TRBD1 TRBV9 TGTGCCAGCAGCTCCCGGGACAGGGGCCGAACCTTC CASSSRDRGRTF
TRBJ1-5 - - TRBV7-3 TGTGCCAGCAGCTCCGGGCAACATCAGCCCCAGCATTTT CASSSGQHQPQHF
TRBJ2-1 - TRBD1 TRBV12-5 TGTGCTAGTGGCTCCGGGACAGGGACCCACGGTGAGCAGTTCTTC CASGSGTGTHGEQFF
TRBJ2-2 - - TRBV7-2 TGTGCCAGCAGCCCCCATGGGGCTACCGGGGAGCTGTTTTTT CASSPHGATGELFF
TRBJ2-1 - TRBD1 TRBV2 TGTGCCAGCAGTGAAGAGAGGACAGGAATCAATGAGCAGTTCTTC CASSEERTGINEQFF
TRBJ1-6 - - TRBV6-6 TGTGCCAGCACTCGTACAGGAAGCTCCTATAATTCACCCCTCCACTTT CASTRTGSSYNSPLHF
TRBJ1-2 - - TRBV9 TGTGCCAGCAGCGTTGATCTGGGGATTAACTATGGCTACACCTTC CASSVDLGINYGYTF
TRBJ2-1 - TRBD2 TRBV25-1 TGTGCCAGCAGTGAGTCCACCCCGGGGGGGGGAACCTACAATGAGCAGTTCTTC CASSESTPGGGTYNEQFF
TRBJ2-7 few TRBD2 TRBV11-2 TGTGCCAGCAGCTTAGAAGGGAGGACTAGCGGGGGGACCACCACGGGAGAGCAGTACTTC CASSLEGRTSGGTTTGEQYF
TRBJ2-1 - TRBD2 TRBV28 TGTGCCAGCATCAATGTGGGGGAGGGCCGGGTCAATGAGCAGTTCTTC CASINVGEGRVNEQFF
TRBJ2-2 few - TRBV13 TGTGCCAGCAGCTTACGCCAAAACACCGGGGAGCTGTTTTTT CASSLRQNTGELFF
TRBJ2-3 few - TRBV5-1 TGCGCCAGCAATCGGGAGGGCCCAGGGGGCTATCGCACAGATACGCAGTATTTT CASNREGPGGYRTDTQYF
TRBJ1-1 few - TRBV7-3 TGTGCCACTCGGGAGGGGCAGGGAACTGAAGCTTTCTTT CATREGQGTEAFF
TRBJ2-5 - - TRBV6-6 TGTGCCAGCAGGAGGGACTCCCAGACCCAGTACTTC CASRRDSQTQYF
TRBJ1-5 few - TRBV28 TGTGCCAGCAGTTTATGGAGAGGAACAGAGGGCAATCAGCCCCAGCATTTT CASSLWRGTEGNQPQHF
TRBJ2-1 few TRBD1 TRBV7-9 TGTGCCAGCAGCCCTAGGGGCGGCAGGGGGCGTAGCACCTACAATGAGCAGTTCTTC CASSPRGGRGRSTYNEQFF
TRBJ2-3 few - TRBV11-1 TGTGCCAGCAGCTCGGACTACACAGATACGCAGTATTTT CASSSDYTDTQYF
TRBJ1-1 - TRBD1 TRBV27 TGTGCCAGCAGTTCGACAGGGAGGAACACTGAAGCTTTCTTT CASSSTGRNTEAFF
TRBJ1-4 - - TRBV18 TGTGCCAGCTCACCACGACGGACGGCTGGGGAAAAACTGTTTTTT CASSPRRTAGEKLFF
TRBJ2-5 few TRBD1 TRBV18 TGTGCCAGCTCGAGGGGACAGCAAGAGACCCAGTACTTC CASSRGQQETQYF